The text below deals with one TCR beta chain. Its cognate antigen is unknown. This sample was taken from a study of CD4+ T cells in melanoma. Study results and caveats: CD8+ T cell, macrophage and B cell function reportedly correlated with neoantigen-specific CD4+ T cells. Neoantigen-specific CD4+ T cells in melanoma reportedly had diverse differentiation states.

Clones were sequenced by immunoSEQ multiplex PCR, and TCRdb holds only the in-frame ones, with some missing. The sample consists of about 11,000 clones, approximately 68% of them appearing once. The CDR3 is made up of 14 amino acids. In germline, CDR1 is MNHEY, CDR2 SMNVEV (reference sequence). V lost 5 bases and J 6 bases, leaving 14 bases between the germline ends. The clonotype was recovered from a human donor with melanoma. The source material was cells from a culture (not recorded whether cultured in vitro). This rearrangement joins TRBV27 to TRBJ2-1, with D perhaps matching TRBD1 (5 bases). The CDR3 spells CASSANRYSNEQFF. Here the CDR3 DNA reads TGTGCCAGCAGTGCAAACAGGTACTCCAATGAGCAGTTCTTC.